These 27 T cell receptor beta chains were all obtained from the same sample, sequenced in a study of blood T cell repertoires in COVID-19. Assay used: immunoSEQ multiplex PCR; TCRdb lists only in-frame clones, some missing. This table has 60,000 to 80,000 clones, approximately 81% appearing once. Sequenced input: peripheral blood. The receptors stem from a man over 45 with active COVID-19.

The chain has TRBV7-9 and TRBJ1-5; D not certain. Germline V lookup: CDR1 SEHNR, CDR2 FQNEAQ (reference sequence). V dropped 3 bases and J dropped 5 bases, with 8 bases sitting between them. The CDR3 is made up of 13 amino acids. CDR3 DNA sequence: TGTGCCAGCAGCTTCGAGGGTGATCAGCCCCAGCATTTT. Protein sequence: CASSFEGDQPQHF.

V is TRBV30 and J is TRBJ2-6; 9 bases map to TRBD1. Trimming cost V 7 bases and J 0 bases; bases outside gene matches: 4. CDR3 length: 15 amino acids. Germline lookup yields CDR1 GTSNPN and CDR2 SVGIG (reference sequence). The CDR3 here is CAYRQGDSGANVLTF. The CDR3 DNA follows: TGTGCCTACCGACAGGGGGACTCTGGGGCCAACGTCCTGACTTTC.

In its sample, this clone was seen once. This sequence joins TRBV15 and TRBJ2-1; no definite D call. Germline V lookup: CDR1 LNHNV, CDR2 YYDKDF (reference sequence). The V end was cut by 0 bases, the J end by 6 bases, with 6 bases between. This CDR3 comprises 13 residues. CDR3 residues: CATSRDNVNEQFF. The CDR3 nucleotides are TGTGCCACCAGCAGAGATAATGTCAATGAGCAGTTCTTC.

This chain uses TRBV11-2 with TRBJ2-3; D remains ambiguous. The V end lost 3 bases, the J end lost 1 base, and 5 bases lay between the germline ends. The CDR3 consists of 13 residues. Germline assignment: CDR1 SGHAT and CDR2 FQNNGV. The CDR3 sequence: CASSLYGTDTQYF. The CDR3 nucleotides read TGTGCCAGCAGCTTGTATGGCACAGATACGCAGTATTTT.

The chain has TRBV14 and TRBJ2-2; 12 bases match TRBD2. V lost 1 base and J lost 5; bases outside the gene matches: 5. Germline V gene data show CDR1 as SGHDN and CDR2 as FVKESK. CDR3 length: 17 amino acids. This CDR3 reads CASSQGLAGVFTGELFF. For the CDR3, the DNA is TGTGCCAGCAGCCAAGGACTAGCGGGAGTTTTTACCGGGGAGCTGTTTTTT.

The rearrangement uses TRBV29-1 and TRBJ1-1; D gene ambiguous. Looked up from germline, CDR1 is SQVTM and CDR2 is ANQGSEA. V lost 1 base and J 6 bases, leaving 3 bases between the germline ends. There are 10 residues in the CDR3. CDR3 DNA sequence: TGCAGCGTTGAAGGCGCTGAAGCTTTCTTT. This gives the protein CSVEGAEAFF.

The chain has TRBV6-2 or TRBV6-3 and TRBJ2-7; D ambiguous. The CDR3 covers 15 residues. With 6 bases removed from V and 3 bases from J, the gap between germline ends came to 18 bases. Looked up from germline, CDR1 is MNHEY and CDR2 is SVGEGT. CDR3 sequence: CASSELLASGYEQYF. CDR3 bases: TGTGCCAGCAGCGAGCTTCTGGCATCGGGCTACGAGCAGTACTTC.

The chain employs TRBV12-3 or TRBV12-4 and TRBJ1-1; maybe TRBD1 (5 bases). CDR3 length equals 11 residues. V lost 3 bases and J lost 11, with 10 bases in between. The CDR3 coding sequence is TGTGCCAGCAGTTTTCAGGGCGCCGCTTTCTTT. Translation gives CASSFQGAAFF.

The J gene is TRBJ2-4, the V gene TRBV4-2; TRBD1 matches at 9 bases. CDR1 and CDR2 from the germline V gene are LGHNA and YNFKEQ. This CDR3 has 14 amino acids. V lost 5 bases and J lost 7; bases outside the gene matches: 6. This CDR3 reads CASSAPGQGNIQYF. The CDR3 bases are TGTGCCAGCAGCGCACCGGGACAGGGTAACATTCAGTACTTC.

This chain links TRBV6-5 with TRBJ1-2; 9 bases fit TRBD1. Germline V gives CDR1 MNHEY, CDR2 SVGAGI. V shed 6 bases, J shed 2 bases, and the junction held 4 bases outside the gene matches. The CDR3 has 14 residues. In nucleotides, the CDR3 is TGTGCCAGCAGACTTGGACAGGGGAACTATGGCTACACCTTC. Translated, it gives CASRLGQGNYGYTF.

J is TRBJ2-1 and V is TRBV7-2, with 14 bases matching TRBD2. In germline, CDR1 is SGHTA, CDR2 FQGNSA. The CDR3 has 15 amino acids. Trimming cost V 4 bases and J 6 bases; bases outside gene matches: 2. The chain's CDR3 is CASSWGLAGVNEQFF. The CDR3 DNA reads TGTGCCAGCAGCTGGGGACTAGCGGGAGTCAATGAGCAGTTCTTC.

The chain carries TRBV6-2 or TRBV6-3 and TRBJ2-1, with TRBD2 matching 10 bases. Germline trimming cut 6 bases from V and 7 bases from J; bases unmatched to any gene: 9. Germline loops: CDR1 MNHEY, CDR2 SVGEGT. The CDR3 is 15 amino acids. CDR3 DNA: TGTGCCAGCAGCCCAACTAGCGGGAAGCGTAATGAGCAGTTCTTC. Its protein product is CASSPTSGKRNEQFF.

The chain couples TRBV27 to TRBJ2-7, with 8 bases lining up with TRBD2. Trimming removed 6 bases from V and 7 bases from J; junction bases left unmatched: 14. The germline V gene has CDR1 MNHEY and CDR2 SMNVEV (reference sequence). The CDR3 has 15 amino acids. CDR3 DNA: TGTGCCAGCAGAAAATTAGCGGGGACCTACGAGGAGCAGTACTTC. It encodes CASRKLAGTYEEQYF.

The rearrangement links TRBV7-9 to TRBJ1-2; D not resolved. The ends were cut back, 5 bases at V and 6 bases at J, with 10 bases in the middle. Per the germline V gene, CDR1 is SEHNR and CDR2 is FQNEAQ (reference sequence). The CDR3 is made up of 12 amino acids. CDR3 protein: CASSQGANGYTF. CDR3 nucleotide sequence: TGTGCCAGCAGCCAAGGAGCAAATGGCTACACCTTC.

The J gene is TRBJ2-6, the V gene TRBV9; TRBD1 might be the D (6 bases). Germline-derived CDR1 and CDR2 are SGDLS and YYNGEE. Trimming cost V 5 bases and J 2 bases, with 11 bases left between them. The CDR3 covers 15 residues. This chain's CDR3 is CASSSQGTGANVLTF. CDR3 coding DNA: TGTGCCAGCAGTTCGCAGGGGACTGGGGCCAACGTCCTGACTTTC.

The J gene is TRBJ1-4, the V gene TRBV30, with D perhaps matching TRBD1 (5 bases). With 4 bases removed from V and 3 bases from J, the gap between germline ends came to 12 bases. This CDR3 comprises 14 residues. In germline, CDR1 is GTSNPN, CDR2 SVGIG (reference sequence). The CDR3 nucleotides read TGTGCCTGGACCAGCGGGGCTCCTAATGAAAAACTGTTTTTT. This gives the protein CAWTSGAPNEKLFF.

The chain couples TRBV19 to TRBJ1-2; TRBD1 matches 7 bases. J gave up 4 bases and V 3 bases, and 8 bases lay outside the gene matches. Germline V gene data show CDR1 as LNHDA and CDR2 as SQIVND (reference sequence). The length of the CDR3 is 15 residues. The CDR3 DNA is TGTGCCAGTAGTATCTCCGGGACAGCGTCCTATGGCTACACCTTC. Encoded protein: CASSISGTASYGYTF.

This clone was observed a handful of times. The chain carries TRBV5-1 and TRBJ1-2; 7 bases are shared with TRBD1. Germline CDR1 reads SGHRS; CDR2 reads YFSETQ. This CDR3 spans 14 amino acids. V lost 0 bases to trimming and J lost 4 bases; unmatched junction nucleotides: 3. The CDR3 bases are TGCGCCAGCAGCTTGGAGGGGGCGAGCTATGGCTACACCTTC. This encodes CASSLEGASYGYTF.

The CDR3 region has the DNA TGTGCCAGCAGCTTCGAGGACAGCTCTGGGGCCAACGTCCTGACTTTC. Translated, it gives CASSFEDSSGANVLTF. This chain links TRBV5-5 with TRBJ2-6, with a tentative D call TRBD1 (6 bases). Trimming cost V 2 bases and J 0 bases, with 9 bases left between them. The CDR3 extends over 16 amino acids. The V gene's germline CDR1 is SGHKS and CDR2 YYEKEE (reference sequence).

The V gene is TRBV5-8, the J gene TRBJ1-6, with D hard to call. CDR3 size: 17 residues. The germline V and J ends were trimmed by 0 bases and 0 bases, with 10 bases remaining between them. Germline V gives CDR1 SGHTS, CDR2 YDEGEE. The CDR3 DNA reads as TGTGCCAGCAGCTTGGTTCGGGGAAGCTCCTATAATTCACCCCTCCACTTT. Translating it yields CASSLVRGSSYNSPLHF.

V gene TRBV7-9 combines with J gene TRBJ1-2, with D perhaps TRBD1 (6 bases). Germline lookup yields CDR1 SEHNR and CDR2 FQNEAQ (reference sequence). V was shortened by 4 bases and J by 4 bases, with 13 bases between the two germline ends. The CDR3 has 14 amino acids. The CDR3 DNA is TGTGCCAGCAGCTCCCTGGACAGTCCCTATGGCTACACCTTC. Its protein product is CASSSLDSPYGYTF.

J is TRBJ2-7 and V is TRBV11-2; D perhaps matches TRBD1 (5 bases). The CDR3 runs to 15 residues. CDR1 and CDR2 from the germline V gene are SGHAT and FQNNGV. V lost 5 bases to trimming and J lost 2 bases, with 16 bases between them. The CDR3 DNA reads TGTGCCAGCAGCGGCATCTACGGCAGGGCCTACGAGCAGTACTTC. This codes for CASSGIYGRAYEQYF.

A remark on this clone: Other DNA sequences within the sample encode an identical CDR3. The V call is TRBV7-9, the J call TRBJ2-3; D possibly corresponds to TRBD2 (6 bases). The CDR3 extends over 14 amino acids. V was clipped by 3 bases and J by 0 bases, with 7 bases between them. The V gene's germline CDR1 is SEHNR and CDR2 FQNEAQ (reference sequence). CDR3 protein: CASSLEGSTDTQYF. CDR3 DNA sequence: TGTGCCAGCAGCTTGGAGGGGAGCACAGATACGCAGTATTTT.

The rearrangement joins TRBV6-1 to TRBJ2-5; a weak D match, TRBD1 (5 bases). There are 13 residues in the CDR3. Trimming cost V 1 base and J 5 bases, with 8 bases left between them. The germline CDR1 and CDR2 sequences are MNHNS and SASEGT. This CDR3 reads CASSEGNRETQYF. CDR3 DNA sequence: TGTGCCAGCAGTGAAGGAAACAGGGAGACCCAGTACTTC.

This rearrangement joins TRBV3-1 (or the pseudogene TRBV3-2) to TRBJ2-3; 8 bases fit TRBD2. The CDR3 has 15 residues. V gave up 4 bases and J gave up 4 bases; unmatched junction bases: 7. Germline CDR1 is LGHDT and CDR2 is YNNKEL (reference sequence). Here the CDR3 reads CASSPNSGGADTQYF. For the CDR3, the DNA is TGTGCCAGCAGCCCCAACTCCGGGGGGGCAGATACGCAGTATTTT.

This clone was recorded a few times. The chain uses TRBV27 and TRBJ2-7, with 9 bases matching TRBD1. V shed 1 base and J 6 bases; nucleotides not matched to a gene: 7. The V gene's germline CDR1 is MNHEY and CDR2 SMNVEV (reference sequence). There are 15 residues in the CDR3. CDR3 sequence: CASSLLQGALGEQYF. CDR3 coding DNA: TGTGCCAGCAGTTTATTACAGGGGGCATTAGGCGAGCAGTACTTC.

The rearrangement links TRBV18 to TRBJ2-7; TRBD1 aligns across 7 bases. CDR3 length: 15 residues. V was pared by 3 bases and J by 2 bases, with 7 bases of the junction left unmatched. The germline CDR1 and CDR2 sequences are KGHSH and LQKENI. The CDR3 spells CASSPTRDSTYEQYF. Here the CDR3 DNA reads TGTGCCAGCTCACCCACCCGGGACAGCACCTACGAGCAGTACTTC.